These 11 T cell receptor beta chains were sequenced from one sample in a study of blood T cells in healthy people across ages. The use of a sample-barcoded 5' primer and a J-beta primer mix characterized a second PCR of about 7 to 12 cycles. In TCRdb, the 5' RACE reads were re-called with MiXCR into one record per CDR3 protein. The sample consists of 650,000 to 700,000 distinct CDR3 sequences, about 50% of them appearing once. The sample taken for sequencing was blood. Receptor source: an elderly woman in good health.

In this sample, this clonotype turned up a few times. CDR3 coding DNA: TGCAGTGCTAGACCAGGACAGGGGGTCGGTGGCTACACCTTC. Translating it yields CSARPGQGVGGYTF. The V and J genes are TRBV20-1 and TRBJ1-2, with 10 bases identical to TRBD1. The CDR3 is 14 residues long. V was clipped by 2 bases and J by 7 bases; unmatched bases: 7. Germline values: CDR1 DFQATT, CDR2 SNEGSKA (reference sequence).

CDR3 in amino acids: CSALPLKRVGYNEQYF. The CDR3 DNA reads as TGCAGTGCTCTCCCCCTCAAGCGAGTAGGCTACAATGAGCAGTACTTC. The V gene is TRBV20-1, the J gene TRBJ2-1; no clear D gene. The DNA end lines up better with TRBJ2-7; the J call may be wrong. This CDR3 comprises 16 residues. Per germline, CDR1 DFQATT and CDR2 SNEGSKA (reference sequence).

This clonotype was seen only a few times. This may stem from a read error, because a much larger clone lies one nucleotide away. This sequence joins TRBV20-1 and TRBJ2-7, with TRBD2 matching over 12 bases. The CDR3 consists of 16 residues. Unmatched junction bases numbered 12, after V lost 2 bases and J lost 7 bases. CDR1 is DFQATT and CDR2 is SNEGSKA in the germline V gene (reference sequence). DNA of the CDR3: TGCAGTGCTAGATCCACGACTAGCGGGAGTAAGGATGAGCAGTACTTC. Translation gives CSARSTTSGSKDEQYF.

This clonotype was recorded once. The chain recombines TRBV27 with TRBJ2-7, with D perhaps assigned TRBD1 or TRBD2 (5 bases each). V was cut by 8 bases and J by 3 bases, with 17 bases left in between. The CDR3 is 14 amino acids. CDR1 and CDR2 from the germline V gene are MNHEY and SMNVEV (reference sequence). The CDR3 nucleotides read TGTGCCAGCGGATTCAACCGGGGCCTCTACGAGCAGTACTTC. As protein: CASGFNRGLYEQYF.

Of note for this clonotype: A much more abundant neighbour one base away suggests this may be a read error. V gene TRBV3-1 combines with J gene TRBJ2-1; D gene unclear. Germline V gives CDR1 LGHDT, CDR2 YNNKEL (reference sequence). The CDR3 extends over 12 amino acids. The CDR3 protein is CASSQVHNERFF. CDR3 coding DNA: TGTGCCAGCAGCCAAGTCCACAATGAGCGGTTCTTC.

The chain employs TRBV10-3 and TRBJ2-7; D is unresolved. Germline CDR1 is ENHRY and CDR2 is SYGVKD. The CDR3 has 13 residues. Trimming took 5 bases from V and 1 from J, leaving 9 bases between them. CDR3 sequence: CAISPGFSYEQYF. CDR3 nucleotides: TGTGCCATCAGTCCCGGATTTTCCTACGAGCAGTACTTC.

At least ten counts were recorded for this clonotype. The gene calls are TRBV10-1 and TRBJ2-3, with D hard to call. Trimming took off 3 bases at V and 6 bases at J, with 10 bases between the two ends. The CDR3 is 13 amino acids. CDR1 is WNHNN and CDR2 is SYGVQD in the germline V gene (reference sequence). CDR3 coding DNA: TGCGCCAGCAGTGATCGGCTCTCCGATACGCAGTATTTT. Its protein product is CASSDRLSDTQYF.

The chain couples TRBV6-2 or TRBV6-3 to TRBJ2-1, with TRBD2 identical over 10 bases. CDR3 length: 13 amino acids. V lost 8 bases to trimming and J lost 2 bases; unmatched junction nucleotides: 0. Per germline, CDR1 MNHEY and CDR2 SVGEGT. CDR3 coding DNA: TGTGCCAGCGGACTAGCGGCCTACAATGAGCAGTTCTTC. It translates to CASGLAAYNEQFF.

This clonotype has a count of ten or more. The chain joins TRBV7-9 to TRBJ2-5; D remains ambiguous. Germline V gene data show CDR1 as SEHNR and CDR2 as FQNEAQ (reference sequence). This CDR3 contains 14 residues. Trimming removed 2 bases at V and 1 base at J, with 8 bases between. CDR3 in DNA: TGTGCCAGCAGCTTACTAGGCGGCCAAGAGACCCAGTACTTC. This translates into CASSLLGGQETQYF.

This chain joins TRBV9 and TRBJ2-3; possible D gene TRBD2, 5 bases. Trimming stripped 0 bases from V and 0 bases from J, with 11 bases between. The CDR3 is 16 amino acids. Germline CDR1 reads SGDLS; CDR2 reads YYNGEE. CDR3 sequence: CASSVGLATSTDTQYF. As DNA, the CDR3 is TGTGCCAGCAGCGTAGGTCTAGCCACTAGCACAGATACGCAGTATTTT.

The rearrangement joins TRBV2 to TRBJ2-3, with D possibly matching TRBD2 (5 bases). Trimming cost V 8 bases and J 6 bases, with 18 bases left between them. The CDR3 totals 14 residues. The germline V gene encodes CDR1 SNHLY and CDR2 FYNNEI. The CDR3 coding sequence is TGTGCCAGCGGGAGAGGGCCTTCGCCGGATACGCAGTATTTT. Translated, it gives CASGRGPSPDTQYF.